This T cell receptor beta chain was profiled in a study of radiotherapy plus CTLA-4 blockade in lung cancer. Looking at the study overall: Disease control reached approximately 29%, with objective responses in about 19%.

Notes on the study in general: Blood saw expansion of tumor-derived TCR clones after radiotherapy plus ipilimumab. Reports state that early shifts in blood T cell clones, with interferon-beta, best predicted response.

CTLA-4 blockade with ipilimumab, together with focal radiation, was given to patients with chemo-refractory metastatic non-small-cell lung cancer. This clone was seen more than once but under ten times. Its cognate antigen is unknown. The CDR3 consists of 16 residues. The germline V gene has CDR1 ENHRY and CDR2 SYGVKD. Trimming removed 0 bases from V and 4 bases from J; junction bases left unmatched: 4. The repertoire was sequenced with immunoSEQ multiplex PCR; TCRdb's copy has only in-frame clones and lacks some. The repertoire holds tens of thousands of clones, with around 76% as singletons. The rearrangement uses TRBV10-3 and TRBJ2-4, with TRBD1 matching 9 bases. The TCR originated in a human donor with non-small cell lung cancer who had a complete response to radiotherapy plus ipilimumab. Sequencing used peripheral blood, obtained from a patient treated with radiotherapy plus ipilimumab. CDR3 in DNA: TGTGCCATCAGTGAGTCCTTCGGACAGGGGAAAAACATTCAGTACTTC. Encoded protein: CAISESFGQGKNIQYF.